A single sample is the source of the 27 T cell receptor beta chains below, sequenced in a study of CXCR3-negative and CXCR3-positive naive CD8 T cells. UMI-labeled TRB cDNA libraries were prepared by 5' RACE. After re-calling the 5' RACE reads, TCRdb lists one entry per CDR3 protein, DNA absent. Recorded here are tens of thousands of distinct CDR3 sequences; the top ten clones represent 10%. The sequenced material came from memory CD8+ T cells from blood. The receptors derive from a human donor in good health. Some clones in this sample may be carry-over from other donors' samples.

The chain carries TRBV25-1 and TRBJ2-5. Germline CDR1 is MGHDK and CDR2 is SYGVNS. The CDR3 sequence is 13 residues long. CDR3 residues: CASSESGEETQYF. The variable domain in full, completed from reference TRBV25-1 and TRBJ2-5, reads EADIYQTPRYLVIGTGKKITLECSQTMGHDKMYWYQQDPGMELHLIHYSYGVNSTEKGDLSSESTVSRIRTEHFPLTLESARPSHTSQYLCASSESGEETQYFGPGTRLLVL.

The CDR3 is CSARDSRVNTGELFF. The chain employs TRBV20-1 and TRBJ2-2; TCRdb's assignment of TRBD1 cannot be checked, as there is no DNA. The germline V gene has CDR1 DFQATT and CDR2 SNEGSKA (reference sequence). The CDR3 runs 15 residues.

The CDR3 here is CASSPQSGRPDEQFF. This sequence joins TRBV6-5 and TRBJ2-1; checking the TCRdb D call of TRBD2 is not possible without DNA. Germline CDR1 and CDR2: MNHEY and SVGAGI. This CDR3 is built from 15 residues.

V is TRBV20-1 and J is TRBJ2-7; the TCRdb D gene call, TRBD2, has no DNA to confirm it. The CDR3 is 15 amino acids. In germline, CDR1 is DFQATT, CDR2 SNEGSKA (reference sequence). CDR3 region: CSAPEEGRSSYEQYF.

The chain is built from TRBV29-1 and TRBJ1-1. CDR3 length equals 17 residues. CDR1 SQVTM and CDR2 ANQGSEA come from the germline V gene. This chain's CDR3 is CSVDSTRTEGRYTEAFF.

The V gene is TRBV18, the J gene TRBJ1-6. Germline V CDR1 and CDR2: KGHSH, LQKENI. The CDR3 has 14 residues. Here the CDR3 reads CASSPGPANSPLHF.

This clonotype is medium-sized by frequency. The genes are TRBV12-3 or TRBV12-4 and TRBJ2-7. This CDR3 comprises 12 residues. CDR3 region: CASSLIDYEQYF.

By frequency, this clonotype is medium-sized. The chain is built from TRBV29-1 and TRBJ1-1; TCRdb picks TRBD1, but there is no DNA to check that call. CDR3 length equals 13 residues. The germline V gene encodes CDR1 SQVTM and CDR2 ANQGSEA. This chain's CDR3 is CSVAEGTESEAFF.

The chain is built from TRBV7-9 and TRBJ2-3; TCRdb's assignment of TRBD2 cannot be checked, as there is no DNA. This CDR3 has 14 residues. Germline values: CDR1 SEHNR, CDR2 FQNEAQ (reference sequence). The CDR3 region is CASSWDSPGSTQYF.

V usage is TRBV29-1 and J usage is TRBJ2-5; TCRdb's D gene call, TRBD1, goes unchecked for lack of DNA. This CDR3 has 14 amino acids. Germline V lookup: CDR1 SQVTM, CDR2 ANQGSEA. CDR3: CSVEGGERGETQYF.

The CDR3 protein is CASWTAPYEQYF. The chain is built from TRBV2 and TRBJ2-7; the TCRdb call, TRBD1, lacks DNA for checking. Looked up from germline, CDR1 is SNHLY and CDR2 is FYNNEI. CDR3 length: 12 residues.

The CDR3 spells CASSLGTGTDTQYF. The chain joins TRBV5-1 to TRBJ2-3. CDR1 is SGHRS, CDR2 YFSETQ, per germline. The CDR3 contains 14 residues.

Frequency places this clonotype as medium-sized (0.01 to 0.1%). This sequence joins TRBV7-9 and TRBJ2-6; TCRdb calls TRBD1, which cannot be checked without DNA. Germline V gene sequence: CDR1 SEHNR, CDR2 FQNEAQ (reference sequence). The CDR3 length is 17 residues. The CDR3 spells CATPSGQGPLWANVLTF. The complete variable domain, with remaining parts taken from reference TRBV7-9 and TRBJ2-6, reads DTGVSQNPRHKITKRGQNVTFRCDPISEHNRLYWYRQTLGQGPEFLTYFQNEAQLEKSRLLSDRFSAERPKGSFSTLEIQRTEQGDSAMYLCATPSGQGPLWANVLTFGAGSRLTVL.

This chain's CDR3 is CASSLRTGVETQYF. The gene calls are TRBV6-5 and TRBJ2-5; TCRdb designates TRBD1, a call that cannot be tested without DNA. The CDR3 spans 14 residues. In germline, CDR1 is MNHEY, CDR2 SVGAGI.

CDR3 protein: CSVSEADEQYF. V usage is TRBV29-1 and J usage is TRBJ2-7. This CDR3 has 11 amino acids. Germline assignment: CDR1 SQVTM and CDR2 ANQGSEA.

The chain couples TRBV3-1 to TRBJ2-7; the TCRdb D gene call, TRBD1, has no DNA to confirm it. The CDR3 runs to 15 residues. Germline V gives CDR1 LGHDT, CDR2 YNNKEL (reference sequence). CDR3 loop: CASSRFDRTGYEQYF.

This chain connects TRBV4-3 to TRBJ2-7; the D call of TRBD1 rests on TCRdb alone, since no DNA is present to check it. There are 14 residues in the CDR3. Germline V lookup: CDR1 LGHNA, CDR2 YSLEER. The CDR3 loop is CASSHFPGPYEQYF.

The chain is built from TRBV12-3 or TRBV12-4 and TRBJ1-1; TCRdb's D call, TRBD1, is unchecked because there is no DNA. This CDR3 has 15 amino acids. The CDR3 spells CASQGQPKGNTEAFF.

This chain joins TRBV5-1 and TRBJ2-7; the TRBD1 assignment by TCRdb is unverifiable without DNA. The CDR3 is 15 residues long. Germline values: CDR1 SGHRS, CDR2 YFSETQ. The CDR3 protein is CASSFRQGALDEQYF.

The chain couples TRBV5-1 to TRBJ1-2; as DNA is missing, the TRBD1 call by TCRdb cannot be tested. Germline-derived CDR1 and CDR2 are SGHRS and YFSETQ. The CDR3 length is 17 residues. This CDR3 reads CASTARRDRGRDYGYTF.

The chain has TRBV9 and TRBJ1-2; the TCRdb call, TRBD1, lacks DNA for checking. From germline, CDR1 is SGDLS and CDR2 YYNGEE. The CDR3 covers 13 residues. CDR3 sequence reads: CASSTGQRYGYTF.

The gene calls are TRBV7-9 and TRBJ1-6. The CDR3 runs to 12 residues. Per the germline V gene, CDR1 is SEHNR and CDR2 is FQNEAQ (reference sequence). CDR3 sequence: CASSPGDSPLHF.

This rearrangement joins TRBV20-1 to TRBJ1-2. This CDR3 spans 12 amino acids. CDR1 and CDR2 from the germline V gene are DFQATT and SNEGSKA (reference sequence). The CDR3 is CSATGEGYGYTF.

V gene TRBV24-1 combines with J gene TRBJ2-6; TCRdb's assignment of TRBD1 cannot be checked, as there is no DNA. Germline-derived CDR1 and CDR2 are KGHDR and SFDVKD. There are 18 residues in the CDR3. The CDR3 is CATSDALYRGSGANVLTF.

This clonotype is deemed medium-sized by its frequency. V gene TRBV5-6 combines with J gene TRBJ2-7; checking the TCRdb D call of TRBD1 is not possible without DNA. The CDR3 consists of 14 residues. The germline V gene has CDR1 SGHDT and CDR2 YYEEEE. The CDR3 region is CASSSRGLHYEQYF. Combining the CDR3 with reference TRBV5-6 and TRBJ2-7 gives the whole variable domain DAGVTQSPTHLIKTRGQQVTLRCSPKSGHDTVSWYQQALGQGPQFIFQYYEEEERQRGNFPDRFSGHQFPNYSSELNVNALLLGDSALYLCASSSRGLHYEQYFGPGTRLTVT.

The CDR3 protein is CASSQWPGDNEKLFF. The rearrangement links TRBV14 to TRBJ1-4; checking the TCRdb D call of TRBD1 is not possible without DNA. CDR3 length: 15 amino acids. In germline, CDR1 is SGHDN, CDR2 FVKESK.

The chain couples TRBV7-9 to TRBJ2-7. Germline values: CDR1 SEHNR, CDR2 FQNEAQ (reference sequence). The CDR3 length is 14 residues. CDR3 sequence: CASSREYPSGEQYF. The entire variable domain, with the rest obtained from reference TRBV7-9 and TRBJ2-7, is as follows: DTGVSQNPRHKITKRGQNVTFRCDPISEHNRLYWYRQTLGQGPEFLTYFQNEAQLEKSRLLSDRFSAERPKGSFSTLEIQRTEQGDSAMYLCASSREYPSGEQYFGPGTRLTVT.